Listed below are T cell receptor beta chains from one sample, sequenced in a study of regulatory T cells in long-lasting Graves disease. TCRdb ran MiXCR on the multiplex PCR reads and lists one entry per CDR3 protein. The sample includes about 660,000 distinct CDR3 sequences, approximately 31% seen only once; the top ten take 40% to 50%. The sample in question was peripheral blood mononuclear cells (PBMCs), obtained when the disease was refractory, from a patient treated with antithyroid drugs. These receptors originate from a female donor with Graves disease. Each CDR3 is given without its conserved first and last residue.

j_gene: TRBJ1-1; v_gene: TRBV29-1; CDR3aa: SVRMGVGNTEAF
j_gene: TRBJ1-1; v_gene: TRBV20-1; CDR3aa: SARDLQGAEEAF
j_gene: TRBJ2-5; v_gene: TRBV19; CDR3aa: ASSMLGKTQY
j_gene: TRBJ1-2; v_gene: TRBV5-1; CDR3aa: ASSPIGGLYT
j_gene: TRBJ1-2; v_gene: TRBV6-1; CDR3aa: ASSTGPSYGYT
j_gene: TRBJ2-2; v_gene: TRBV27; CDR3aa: ASSVMSGTGELF
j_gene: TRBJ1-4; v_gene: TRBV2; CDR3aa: ASSPTGLANEKLF
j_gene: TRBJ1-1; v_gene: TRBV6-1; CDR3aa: ASRVRIMNTEAF
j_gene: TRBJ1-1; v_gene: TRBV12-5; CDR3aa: ASGLVPSVSGKGGTEAF
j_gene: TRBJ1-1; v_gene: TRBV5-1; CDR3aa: ASSLWDRANTEAF
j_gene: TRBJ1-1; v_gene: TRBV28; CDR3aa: ASSFSGQDEAF
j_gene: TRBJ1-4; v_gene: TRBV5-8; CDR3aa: ASSPRGTGKEKLF
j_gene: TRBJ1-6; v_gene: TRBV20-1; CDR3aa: SARPPSNSPLH
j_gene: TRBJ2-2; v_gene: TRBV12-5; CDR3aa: ASGGRRAIRTGELF
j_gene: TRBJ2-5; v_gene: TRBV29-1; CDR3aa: SVYRDQETQY
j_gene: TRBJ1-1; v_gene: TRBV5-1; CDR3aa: ASRDGGAGGTEAF
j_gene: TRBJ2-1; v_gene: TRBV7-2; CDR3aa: ASSHRTSRNYNEQF
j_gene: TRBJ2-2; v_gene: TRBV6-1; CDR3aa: ASSKGRSSTGELF
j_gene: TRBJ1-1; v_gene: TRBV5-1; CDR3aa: ASSLASLRSSNTEAF
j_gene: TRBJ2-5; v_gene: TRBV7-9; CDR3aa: ASSSLTVEETQY
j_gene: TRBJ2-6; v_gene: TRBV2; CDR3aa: ASSEDGANVLT
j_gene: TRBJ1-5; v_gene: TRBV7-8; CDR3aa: ASSPHLAGLSQH
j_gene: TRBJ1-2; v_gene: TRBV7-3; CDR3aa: ASSKTELYGYT
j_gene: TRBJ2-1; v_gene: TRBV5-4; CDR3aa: ASIKRSGSSYNEQF
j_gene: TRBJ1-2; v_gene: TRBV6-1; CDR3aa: ASTPLEDGYT
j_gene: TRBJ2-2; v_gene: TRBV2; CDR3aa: ATGQDTGELF
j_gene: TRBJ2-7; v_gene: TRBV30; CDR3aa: AWTFGQGKAEQY
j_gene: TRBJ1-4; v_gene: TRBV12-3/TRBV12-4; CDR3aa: ASSASGTGGEKLF
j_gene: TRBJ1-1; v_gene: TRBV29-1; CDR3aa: SVEVGGETEAF
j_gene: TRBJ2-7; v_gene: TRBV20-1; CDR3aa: SAREIISGGRAIYEQY
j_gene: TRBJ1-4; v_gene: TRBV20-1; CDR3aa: SAMDRGLSNEKLF
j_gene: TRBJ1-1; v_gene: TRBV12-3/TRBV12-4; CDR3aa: ASSRYRGPQNTEAF
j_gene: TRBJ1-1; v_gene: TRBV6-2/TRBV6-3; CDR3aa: ASSYSRPGDPAF